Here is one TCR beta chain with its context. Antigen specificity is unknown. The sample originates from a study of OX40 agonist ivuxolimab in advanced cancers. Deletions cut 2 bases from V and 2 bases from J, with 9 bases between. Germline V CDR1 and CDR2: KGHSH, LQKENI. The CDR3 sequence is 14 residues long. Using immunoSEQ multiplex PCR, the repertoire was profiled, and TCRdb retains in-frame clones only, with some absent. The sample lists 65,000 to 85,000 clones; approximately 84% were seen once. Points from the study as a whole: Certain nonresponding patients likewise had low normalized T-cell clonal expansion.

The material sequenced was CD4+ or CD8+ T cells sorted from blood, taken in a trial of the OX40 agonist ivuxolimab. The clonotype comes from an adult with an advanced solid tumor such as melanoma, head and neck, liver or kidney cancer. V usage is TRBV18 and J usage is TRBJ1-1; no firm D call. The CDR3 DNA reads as TGTGCCAGCTCACCAACCGGGGTTAACACTGAAGCTTTCTTT. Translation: CASSPTGVNTEAFF.